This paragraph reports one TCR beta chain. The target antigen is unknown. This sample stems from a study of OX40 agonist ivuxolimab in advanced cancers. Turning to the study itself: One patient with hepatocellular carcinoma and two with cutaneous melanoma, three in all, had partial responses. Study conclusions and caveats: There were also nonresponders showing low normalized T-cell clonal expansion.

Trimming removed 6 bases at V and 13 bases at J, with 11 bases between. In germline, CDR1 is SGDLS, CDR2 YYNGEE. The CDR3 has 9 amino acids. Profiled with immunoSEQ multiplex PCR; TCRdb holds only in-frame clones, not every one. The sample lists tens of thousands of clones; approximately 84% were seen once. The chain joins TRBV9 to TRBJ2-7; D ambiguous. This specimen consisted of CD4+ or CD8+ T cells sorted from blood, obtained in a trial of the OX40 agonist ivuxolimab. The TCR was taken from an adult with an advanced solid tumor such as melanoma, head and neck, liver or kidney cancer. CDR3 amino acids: CASTGLLYF. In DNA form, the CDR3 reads TGTGCCAGCACCGGGCTCCTTTACTTC.